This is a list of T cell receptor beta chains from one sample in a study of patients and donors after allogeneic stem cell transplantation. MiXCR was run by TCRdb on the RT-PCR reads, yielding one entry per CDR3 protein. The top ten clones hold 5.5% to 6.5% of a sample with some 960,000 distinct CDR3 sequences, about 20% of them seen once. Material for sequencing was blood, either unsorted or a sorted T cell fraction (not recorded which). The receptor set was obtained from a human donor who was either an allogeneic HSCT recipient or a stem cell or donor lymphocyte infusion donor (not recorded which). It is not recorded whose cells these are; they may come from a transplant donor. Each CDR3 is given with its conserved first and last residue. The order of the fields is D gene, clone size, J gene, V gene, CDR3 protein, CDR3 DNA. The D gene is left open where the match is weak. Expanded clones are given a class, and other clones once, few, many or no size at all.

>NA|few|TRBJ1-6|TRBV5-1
CASSIPGQGSPLHF
TGCGCCAGCAGCATACCGGGCCAGGGGTCACCCCTCCACTTT
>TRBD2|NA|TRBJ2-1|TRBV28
CASSRTSGSMYEQFF
TGTGCCAGCAGTCGGACTAGCGGGAGTATGTATGAGCAGTTCTTC
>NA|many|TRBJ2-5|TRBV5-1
CASSLVGGQETQYF
TGTGCCAGCAGCTTAGTGGGCGGCCAAGAGACCCAGTACTTC
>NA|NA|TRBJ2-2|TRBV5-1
CASSTDRHTGELFF
TGCGCCAGCAGCACCGACAGGCACACCGGGGAGCTGTTTTTT
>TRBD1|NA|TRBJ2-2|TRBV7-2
CASSFYQGATGELFF
TGTGCCAGCAGCTTTTACCAGGGGGCCACCGGGGAGCTGTTTTTT
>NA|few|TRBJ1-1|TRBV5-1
CASPGGKGTEAFF
TGCGCCAGCCCTGGGGGGAAGGGAACTGAAGCTTTCTTT
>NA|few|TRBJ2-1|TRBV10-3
CAISELYNEQFF
TGTGCCATCAGTGAGTTGTACAATGAGCAGTTCTTC
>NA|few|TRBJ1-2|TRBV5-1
CASSPIQGGVGYTF
TGCGCCAGCAGCCCTATACAGGGCGGCGTTGGCTACACCTTC
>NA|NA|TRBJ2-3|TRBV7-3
CASSPGDRTDTQYF
TGTGCCAGCAGCCCGGGGGACCGCACAGATACGCAGTATTTT
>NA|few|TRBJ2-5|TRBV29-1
CSVEDPVWRGETQYF
TGCAGCGTTGAAGATCCAGTATGGAGGGGAGAGACCCAGTACTTC
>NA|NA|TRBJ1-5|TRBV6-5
CASSYVGGNQPQHF
TGTGCCAGCAGTTACGTCGGGGGGAATCAGCCCCAGCATTTT
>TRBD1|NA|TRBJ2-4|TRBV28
CASSLGTDRSKNIQYF
TGTGCCAGCAGTTTGGGGACAGACAGATCCAAAAACATTCAGTACTTC
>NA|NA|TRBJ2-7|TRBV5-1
CASSLQGGAISYEQYF
TGCGCCAGCAGCTTACAAGGGGGAGCCATCTCCTACGAGCAGTACTTC
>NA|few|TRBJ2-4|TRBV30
CAWSRGAKNIQYF
TGTGCCTGGAGTCGGGGGGCCAAAAACATTCAGTACTTC
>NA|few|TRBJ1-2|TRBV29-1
CSVEDGTLGGYTF
TGCAGCGTTGAAGATGGGACCCTTGGTGGCTACACCTTC
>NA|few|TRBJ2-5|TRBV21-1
CASSTDGSETQYF
TGTGCCAGCAGCACGGACGGATCGGAGACCCAGTACTTC
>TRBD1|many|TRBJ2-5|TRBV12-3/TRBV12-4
CASSRDQGVGAETQYF
TGTGCCAGCAGTCGTGACCAGGGGGTAGGAGCAGAGACCCAGTACTTC
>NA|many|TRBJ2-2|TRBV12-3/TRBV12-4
CASSFRGPRTGELFF
TGTGCCAGCAGTTTCCGTGGACCACGGACCGGGGAGCTGTTTTTT
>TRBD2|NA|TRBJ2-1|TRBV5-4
CASSLAASGRARSYNEQFF
TGTGCCAGCAGCTTGGCAGCTAGCGGGAGGGCCAGGTCCTACAATGAGCAGTTCTTC
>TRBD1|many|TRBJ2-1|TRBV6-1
CASRTTGGNEQFF
TGTGCCAGCAGGACTACAGGGGGCAATGAGCAGTTCTTC
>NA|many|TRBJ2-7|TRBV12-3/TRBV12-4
CASSTGQGLYEQYF
TGTGCCAGCAGTACGGGCCAGGGGCTATACGAGCAGTACTTC
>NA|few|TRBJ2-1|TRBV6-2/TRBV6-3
CASSYSTDNEQFF
TGTGCCAGCAGTTACTCGACGGACAATGAGCAGTTCTTC
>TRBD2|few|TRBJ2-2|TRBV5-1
CASTREGRTGELFF
TGCGCCAGCACGCGGGAGGGCCGAACCGGGGAGCTGTTTTTT
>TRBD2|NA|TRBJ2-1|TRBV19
CASSIEGTSGRDNEQFF
TGTGCCAGTAGTATAGAAGGGACTAGCGGGAGGGACAATGAGCAGTTCTTC
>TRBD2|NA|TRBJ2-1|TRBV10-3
CAISQSGSYNEQFF
TGTGCCATCAGTCAAAGCGGGAGTTACAATGAGCAGTTCTTC
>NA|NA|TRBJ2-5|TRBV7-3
CASSPVRGSTQYF
TGTGCCAGCAGCCCAGTCAGGGGTTCGACCCAGTACTTC
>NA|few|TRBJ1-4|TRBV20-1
CSAGAYEKLFF
TGCAGTGCCGGGGCGTATGAAAAACTGTTTTTT
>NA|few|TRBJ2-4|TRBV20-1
CSARGRGPSRFGYF
TGCAGTGCTAGAGGGCGGGGGCCTAGCCGTTTCGGGTACTTC
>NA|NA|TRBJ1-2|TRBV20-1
CSARVSRAGTNYGYTF
TGCAGTGCTAGAGTAAGCAGGGCAGGGACTAACTATGGCTACACCTTC
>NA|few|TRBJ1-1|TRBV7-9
CASRPTQDEAFF
TGTGCCAGCAGGCCGACACAGGACGAAGCTTTCTTT
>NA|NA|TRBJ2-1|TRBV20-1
CSARDQRTFLQFF
TGCAGTGCTAGAGATCAGCGGACTTTTTTGCAGTTCTTC
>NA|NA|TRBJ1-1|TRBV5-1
CASSFGGINTEAFF
TGCGCCAGCAGCTTCGGGGGGATTAACACTGAAGCTTTCTTT
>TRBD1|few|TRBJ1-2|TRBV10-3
CAATTWTGNYGYTF
TGTGCCGCTACGACCTGGACAGGGAACTATGGCTACACCTTC
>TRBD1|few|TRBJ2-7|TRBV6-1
CASSEGGTVSYEQYF
TGTGCCAGCAGTGAAGGAGGGACAGTCTCCTACGAGCAGTACTTC
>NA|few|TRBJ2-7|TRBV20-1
CSARDIAYEQYF
TGCAGTGCCCGGGACATAGCCTACGAGCAGTACTTC
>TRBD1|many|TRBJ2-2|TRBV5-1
CASSLAGQGARDRELFF
TGCGCCAGCAGCTTGGCCGGACAGGGGGCAAGGGACCGGGAGCTGTTTTTT
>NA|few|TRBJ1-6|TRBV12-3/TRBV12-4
CASSPEGTNLYNSPLHF
TGTGCCAGCAGTCCAGAAGGGACAAATTTATATAATTCACCCCTCCACTTT
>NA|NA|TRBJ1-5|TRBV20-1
CSARMVDSINQPQHF
TGCAGTGCTAGAATGGTTGACAGTATCAATCAGCCCCAGCATTTT
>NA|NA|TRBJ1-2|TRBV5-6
CASRYLSGYTF
TGTGCCAGCAGGTACCTCTCCGGCTACACCTTC
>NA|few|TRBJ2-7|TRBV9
CASSVEPGRPYEQYF
TGTGCCAGCAGCGTAGAGCCAGGGAGGCCCTACGAGCAGTACTTC
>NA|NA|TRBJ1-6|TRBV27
CASSLSPGVGSPLHF
TGTGCCAGCAGTTTATCACCTGGGGTGGGTTCACCCCTCCACTTT
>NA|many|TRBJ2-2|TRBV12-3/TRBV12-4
CASITTAGNTGELFF
TGTGCCAGCATCACAACAGCGGGGAACACCGGGGAGCTGTTTTTT
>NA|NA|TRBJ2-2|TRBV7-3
CASSLTGWGDTGELFF
TGTGCCAGCAGCTTAACGGGATGGGGGGACACCGGGGAGCTGTTTTTT
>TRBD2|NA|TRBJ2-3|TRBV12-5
CASGLRTSGRVTQYF
TGTGCTAGTGGTTTGCGGACTAGCGGTCGCGTTACGCAGTATTTT
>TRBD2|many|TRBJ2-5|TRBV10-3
CAISALAGGRTQETQYF
TGTGCCATCAGTGCACTAGCGGGGGGGAGGACCCAAGAGACCCAGTACTTC
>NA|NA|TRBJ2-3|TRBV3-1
CASSQGGTPNF
TGTGCCAGCAGCCAAGGCGGAACTCCGAATTTT
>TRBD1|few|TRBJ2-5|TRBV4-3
CASSQRGQGGTQYF
TGCGCCAGCAGCCAAAGGGGACAGGGCGGGACCCAGTACTTC
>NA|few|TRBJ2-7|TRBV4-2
CASSQDQGSGEQYF
TGTGCCAGCAGCCAAGATCAGGGCTCGGGCGAGCAGTACTTC
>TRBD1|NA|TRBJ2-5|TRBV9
CASSAGGQGVETQYF
TGTGCCAGCAGCGCCGGGGGACAGGGCGTAGAGACCCAGTACTTC
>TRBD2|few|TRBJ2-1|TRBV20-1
CSADGTSGRAINEQFF
TGCAGTGCAGACGGGACTAGCGGGAGGGCGATCAATGAGCAGTTCTTC
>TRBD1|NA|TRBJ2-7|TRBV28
CASSTETGGSDEQYF
TGTGCCAGCAGTACCGAAACAGGGGGCTCAGACGAGCAGTACTTC
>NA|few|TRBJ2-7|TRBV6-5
CASSYLGSPLPYF
TGTGCCAGCAGTTACCTCGGCAGCCCACTACCGTACTTC
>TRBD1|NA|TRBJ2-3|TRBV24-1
CATSDLKTGGESTDTQYF
TGTGCCACCAGTGATCTTAAGACAGGGGGCGAGTCGACAGATACGCAGTATTTT
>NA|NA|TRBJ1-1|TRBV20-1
CSAIRTGRTEAFF
TGCAGTGCTATCCGGACGGGGCGCACTGAAGCTTTCTTT